These 20 T cell receptor beta chains originate from one sample sequenced in a study of blood T cell repertoires in COVID-19. Clones were sequenced by immunoSEQ multiplex PCR, and TCRdb holds only the in-frame ones, with some missing. The table has about 140,000 clones, roughly four fifths seen once; the top ten hold about an eighth. What was sequenced was peripheral blood. The origin of the receptors is a man older than 75 with acute or convalescent COVID-19.

The CDR3 coding sequence is TGTGCCAGCAGTTACAGGTCTCAGGGATCCTACGAGCAGTACTTC. Its protein is CASSYRSQGSYEQYF. The rearrangement uses TRBV6-2 or TRBV6-3 and TRBJ2-7, with D perhaps matching TRBD1 (5 bases). Per germline, CDR1 MNHEY and CDR2 SVGEGT. The CDR3 covers 15 residues. V was pared by 2 bases and J by 1 base, with 12 bases between.

The chain combines TRBV2 with TRBJ1-2; D perhaps matches TRBD1 (5 bases). Deletions cut 6 bases from V and 3 bases from J, with 17 bases between. Germline values: CDR1 SNHLY, CDR2 FYNNEI. The length of the CDR3 is 15 residues. CDR3 amino acids: CASSGGDGLYYGYTF. CDR3 nucleotides: TGTGCCAGCAGCGGGGGGGACGGGCTTTACTATGGCTACACCTTC.

The chain employs TRBV2 and TRBJ1-1; perhaps TRBD1 as D (6 bases). Trimming pared 5 bases from V and 0 bases from J, leaving 13 bases between. The V gene's germline CDR1 is SNHLY and CDR2 FYNNEI. CDR3 size: 15 residues. CDR3 amino acids: CASSPDSPMNTEAFF. The CDR3 DNA reads TGTGCCAGCAGTCCGGACAGCCCCATGAACACTGAAGCTTTCTTT.

The chain employs TRBV3-1 (or the pseudogene TRBV3-2) and TRBJ2-6; D ambiguous. The germline gives CDR1 LGHDT, CDR2 YNNKEL (reference sequence). The CDR3 is 14 residues long. The V gene lost 6 bases and the J gene lost 0 bases, with 6 bases spanning the gap. The CDR3, as DNA: TGTGCCAGCAGGCTGAGCTCTGGGGCCAACGTCCTGACTTTC. It is translated as CASRLSSGANVLTF.

The chain uses TRBV24-1 and TRBJ2-1; D may be TRBD1 (6 bases). This CDR3 has 15 residues. With 4 bases removed from V and 5 bases from J, the gap between germline ends came to 14 bases. Germline CDR1 KGHDR, CDR2 SFDVKD. In nucleotides, the CDR3 is TGTGCCACCAGTGACTCGGGACAAGAAAACAATGAGCAGTTCTTC. Its protein product is CATSDSGQENNEQFF.

This clone was detected only once. The rearrangement joins TRBV6-2 or TRBV6-3 to TRBJ2-3; D gene ambiguous. CDR3 length: 12 residues. Trimming stripped 6 bases from V and 5 bases from J, with 9 bases between. Germline-derived CDR1 and CDR2 are MNHEY and SVGEGT. As DNA, the CDR3 is TGTGCCAGCAGCCAGTCGGGAGATACGCAGTATTTT. It yields the protein CASSQSGDTQYF.

This clone was found once. V is TRBV6-2 or TRBV6-3 and J is TRBJ1-2, with 8 positions matching TRBD1. From germline, CDR1 is MNHEY and CDR2 SVGEGT. CDR3 size: 14 residues. V lost 5 bases to trimming and J lost 3 bases; unmatched junction nucleotides: 5. CDR3 in amino acids: CASSQPGQDYGYTF. The CDR3 bases are TGTGCCAGCAGTCAGCCGGGACAGGACTATGGCTACACCTTC.

The CDR3 region is CASSQSIVRGYGYTF. The CDR3 DNA reads as TGCGCCAGCAGTCAATCGATAGTCAGGGGATATGGCTACACCTTC. V is TRBV23-1 and J is TRBJ1-2; the D gene is possibly TRBD1 (6 bases). TRBV23-1 is designated an ORF whose function remains uncertain. The CDR3 runs 15 residues. Trimming shortened V by 0 bases and J by 5 bases, and 13 bases separated the two germline ends.

The chain uses TRBV7-2 and TRBJ2-3; 10 bases match TRBD2. This CDR3 is built from 14 residues. Germline CDR1 is SGHTA and CDR2 is FQGNSA. The junction had 6 bases not matched to a gene; V was cut back by 1 base and J by 11 bases. In DNA form, the CDR3 reads TGTGCCAGCAGCTTAGTAACTAGCGGGGCCCTGCAGTATTTT. Encoded protein: CASSLVTSGALQYF.

The chain recombines TRBV7-2 with TRBJ2-7; perhaps TRBD2 as D (6 bases). CDR1 and CDR2 from the germline V gene are SGHTA and FQGNSA. Trimming took 5 bases from V and 2 from J, leaving 13 bases between them. The CDR3 has 14 residues. This chain's CDR3 is CASSAGSGPYEQYF. CDR3 bases: TGTGCCAGCAGCGCCGGGAGTGGACCCTACGAGCAGTACTTC.

Details on this clone: This sample also contains other DNA sequences that code for the same CDR3. The CDR3 protein is CASSLGLAGGQETQYF. CDR3 nucleotides: TGTGCCAGCAGCTTGGGACTAGCGGGGGGACAAGAGACCCAGTACTTC. The genes are TRBV5-5 and TRBJ2-5; the match to TRBD2 covers 13 bases. From germline, CDR1 is SGHKS and CDR2 YYEKEE (reference sequence). The CDR3 is 16 amino acids. The J segment lost 2 bases and the V segment lost 0 bases, leaving 1 base of the junction unmatched.

V usage is TRBV9 and J usage is TRBJ1-2, with TRBD1 matching 9 bases. Trimming took 4 bases from V and 8 from J; bases not matched to a gene: 12. Looked up from germline, CDR1 is SGDLS and CDR2 is YYNGEE. There are 15 residues in the CDR3. The CDR3 spells CASSITGGATGGYTF. The CDR3 DNA sequence: TGTGCCAGCAGCATAACAGGGGGCGCTACCGGGGGCTACACCTTC.

V and J are TRBV28 and TRBJ2-7; 8 bases fit TRBD2. This CDR3 spans 14 amino acids. With 10 bases clipped from V and 4 bases from J, the junction kept 12 bases outside the gene matches. Germline V gene lookup returns CDR1 MDHEN and CDR2 SYDVKM. In DNA form, the CDR3 reads TGTGCCACCAGCTCCGGGACTAGTTTATACGAGCAGTACTTC. Amino acids: CATSSGTSLYEQYF. Full variable domain (missing parts from reference TRBV28 and TRBJ2-7): DVKVTQSSRYLVKRTGEKVFLECVQDMDHENMFWYRQDPGLGLRLIYFSYDVKMKEKGDIPEGYSVSREKKERFSLILESASTNQTSMYLCATSSGTSLYEQYFGPGTRLTVT.

This clone appeared once. V is TRBV29-1 and J is TRBJ1-5; D remains ambiguous. CDR1 SQVTM and CDR2 ANQGSEA come from the germline V gene. Trimming took off 6 bases at V and 5 bases at J, with 14 bases between the two ends. The CDR3 runs to 13 residues. CDR3 loop: CSVQLTLDQPQHF. The CDR3, as DNA: TGCAGCGTCCAATTGACTTTGGATCAGCCCCAGCATTTT.

The rearrangement uses TRBV20-1 and TRBJ2-2; D gene ambiguous. The V gene lost 6 bases and the J gene lost 4 bases, with 6 bases spanning the gap. Germline V lookup: CDR1 DFQATT, CDR2 SNEGSKA (reference sequence). The CDR3 length is 11 residues. The CDR3 region is CSALFTGELFF. The CDR3 DNA is TGCAGTGCCCTTTTCACCGGGGAGCTGTTTTTT.

V is TRBV2 and J is TRBJ1-1; 9 bases line up with TRBD1. V was pared by 6 bases and J by 3 bases, with 8 bases of the junction left unmatched. The CDR3 consists of 15 residues. CDR1 is SNHLY, CDR2 FYNNEI, per germline. The DNA for the CDR3 is TGTGCCAGCAGGAAGGACAGGGGCGTACACACTGAAGCTTTCTTT. Amino acids: CASRKDRGVHTEAFF.

The J gene is TRBJ1-1, the V gene TRBV5-1, with D possibly TRBD1 on 6 matching bases. The CDR3 covers 15 residues. Trimming removed 0 bases at V and 1 base at J, with 10 bases between. Germline lookup yields CDR1 SGHRS and CDR2 YFSETQ. The CDR3 coding sequence is TGCGCCAGCAGCTTGGGTTGGGGGCGGAACACTGAAGCTTTCTTT. The encoded protein is CASSLGWGRNTEAFF.

This chain joins TRBV6-6 and TRBJ2-2, with D perhaps TRBD1 (6 bases). Between the trimmed V and J ends, which lost 5 bases and 6 bases, there was a span of 16 bases. CDR3 length equals 15 residues. In germline, CDR1 is MNHNY, CDR2 SVGAGI (reference sequence). The CDR3, as DNA: TGTGCCAGCAGTCAAGCGCAACAGGGTGCCGGGGAGCTGTTTTTT. Protein product: CASSQAQQGAGELFF.

DNA for the CDR3: TGCGCCAGCAGCCGGACTAGCGGGGGAGCTACCTCCTACAATGAGCAGTTCTTC. It translates to CASSRTSGGATSYNEQFF. The rearrangement links TRBV5-1 to TRBJ2-1; TRBD2 aligns across 13 bases. Germline assignment: CDR1 SGHRS and CDR2 YFSETQ. CDR3 length: 18 amino acids. The V gene end was trimmed by 4 bases and the J gene end by 0 bases; junction bases not matched to a gene: 7.

This clone has just a few counts. This chain joins TRBV18 and TRBJ1-5; TRBD1 aligns across 7 bases. The ends lost 1 base at V and 5 bases at J; junction bases unmatched: 8. Germline V gene data show CDR1 as KGHSH and CDR2 as LQKENI. This CDR3 has 16 residues. The CDR3 nucleotides read TGTGCCAGCTCACCACAAGTCCGACAGGGCTATCAGCCCCAGCATTTT. It translates to CASSPQVRQGYQPQHF.